This record covers a single TCR beta chain. The entry originates in a study of blood T cell repertoires in COVID-19. As for the study in general: Specimens from acute and convalescent COVID-19 originated in the United States, Italy and Spain. PBMCs, B-cell-depleted T cells, or T cells provided the cDNA or gDNA that made up the material.

The CDR3 spans 15 residues. From germline, CDR1 is MNHEY and CDR2 SVGAGI. V was pared by 1 base and J by 0 bases, with 9 bases between. Original methodology: Amplification with reference gene primers provided the estimates of nucleated cell counts. Libraries were prepared by immunoSEQ multiplex PCR; TCRdb keeps only in-frame clonotypes and omits some of them. The V and J calls and clone size are taken from that table; D and trimming were inferred from the DNA. The sample lists around 140,000 clones, approximately 82% occurring once. Sequenced input: peripheral blood. The TCR originated in a man aged 55 to 69 with active or convalescent COVID-19. J is TRBJ1-2 and V is TRBV6-5, with D possibly TRBD1 on 6 matching bases. The CDR3, as DNA: TGTGCCAGCAGTTACTTAACAGGGACTAACTATGGCTACACCTTC. Protein: CASSYLTGTNYGYTF.